The entry below describes one TCR beta chain. Its antigen is still unknown. The record has no base qualities; no much larger clone is one base away. This record comes from a study of blood T cell repertoires in COVID-19 (dated by TCRdb to about 2020). Describing the broader study: The collaborator samples originated in the United States, Italy and Spain and spanned the acute and convalescent phases of COVID-19. Deeply sampled blood TCRbeta repertoires from subjects exposed to, actively infected with, or recovered from COVID-19 were included in the dataset. The repertoires were released in a freely available public database meant as a resource for research on the immune response to SARS-CoV-2. Nearly every sample came with metadata listing a de-identified subject ID, COVID-19 status, age in years and sex. The material from the prospective study consisted of cDNA or gDNA derived from T cells, B-cell-depleted T cells, or PBMCs. HLA class I and class II types, where available, came from metadata supplied by the sample provider rather than from assay-based typing. The samples were drawn from two sources: the first 160 participants of the ongoing ImmuneRACE study, and 1,000 to 1,500 subjects contributed by 6 global collaborators.

TCRbeta CDR3 regions were amplified from genomic DNA by means of the immunoSEQ Assay, a bias-controlled multiplex PCR. As for the original processing: The number of nucleated cells in each sample was estimated by amplification of reference gene primers within the assay. Sequence reads were collapsed and filtered to measure the absolute abundance of every unique TCRbeta CDR3 rearrangement. For each sample, productive Simpson clonality was calculated by taking the square root of Simpson's diversity index across productive rearrangements. Not all clones reach the TCRdb copy of this immuneACCESS table, which keeps in-frame sequences only. Checked studies attribute under half of the gap to unresolved V genes and leave the rest unexplained. Clone size and the V and J calls come from that table; the DNA yielded D and trimming. The sample table shows around 200,000 clones, and around 85% are seen once. Roughly 6% of the sample is held by the ten biggest clonotypes.

In the prospective study, participants were roughly 18 to 89 years old, resided in 24 geographic areas of the United States, and were enrolled through a virtual design. In the prospective study, participants were assigned to cohorts based on the clinical history participants reported in a screening survey and a study questionnaire. Recovered participants in ImmuneRACE Cohort 3 were defined by two consecutive negative NP/OP PCR tests, clearance by a healthcare professional, or resolution of symptoms. Each participant in the prospective study had whole blood, serum and a nasopharyngeal or oropharyngeal swab collected by mobile phlebotomists. Over an approximately 2-month period, participants in the prospective study had the option of providing additional blood draws and questionnaires. Before DNA extraction, blood samples from the prospective study were shipped at room temperature or frozen. The CDR3 has 16 amino acids, counting the end cysteine and phenylalanine. Only the CDR3 DNA is retained, 48 bases long and in frame from the first base. According to the germline V gene, CDR1 reads KGHSH and CDR2 reads LQKENI. V is reduced by 3 bases and J by 4 bases, leaving a spacing of 18 bases between them.

The study at large found these results: Clinical and demographic metadata were provided uncurated, with the amount varying by source and participant.

The clonotype was recovered from a man aged 40-55 years who had recovered from COVID-19. Sequencing used PBMCs or T cells enriched from blood (not recorded which). The receptor chain draws on TRBV18 and TRBJ1-1; the D gene is perhaps TRBD1, on 5 matching bases. DNA sequence: TGTGCCAGCTCACCTTTGGGGGGTGAGGGGAGCACTGAAGCTTTCTTT. Its coded protein is CASSPLGGEGSTEAFF.